Listed below are T cell receptor beta chains from one sample, sequenced in a study of CD8 T cells in Susac syndrome. TCRdb reanalysed the immunoSEQ multiplex PCR reads using MiXCR and keeps one entry per CDR3 protein. Of more than 150,000 distinct CDR3 sequences listed, 85% to 95% are singletons. What was sequenced was CD4+ T cells from PBMCs. These receptors were obtained from a human donor with Susac syndrome. Each CDR3 is given with its conserved first and last residue. D genes are given only for firm matches. Not all rows give a size; the values are once, few, many and, for expanded clones, a class.

TRBJ2-7 TRBV2 . . CASSGRGLSGEQYF TGTGCCAGCAGTGGGCGGGGACTTAGCGGCGAGCAGTACTTC
TRBJ1-1 TRBV29-1 . . CSVEGGSGTFF TGCAGCGTTGAAGGGGGGTCCGGCACTTTCTTT
TRBJ1-1 TRBV20-1 . . CSADLQGYTEAFF TGCAGTGCTGACTTGCAGGGATACACTGAAGCTTTCTTT
TRBJ1-2 TRBV15 . . CATSRESYGYTF TGTGCCACCAGCAGAGAGTCCTATGGCTACACCTTC
TRBJ2-5 TRBV14 . TRBD2 CASSQVLGGGTQYF TGTGCCAGCAGCCAAGTCCTCGGGGGGGGGACCCAGTACTTC
TRBJ2-7 TRBV4-1 . TRBD1 CASSPEGTGGYEQYF TGCGCCAGCAGCCCTGAAGGGACAGGGGGCTACGAGCAGTACTTC
TRBJ1-5 TRBV20-1 . TRBD1 CSASRGRGVGQPQHF TGCAGTGCTAGTCGCGGCAGGGGGGTAGGTCAGCCCCAGCATTTT
TRBJ2-5 TRBV18 . . CASSPLQGLQETQYF TGTGCCAGCTCACCCCTACAAGGTCTCCAAGAGACCCAGTACTTC
TRBJ1-2 TRBV3-1 . . CASSQDLGRGDGYTF TGTGCCAGCAGCCAAGATCTCGGCAGGGGAGATGGCTACACCTTC
TRBJ1-2 TRBV7-9 . . CASSPGEASGYTF TGTGCCAGCAGTCCAGGGGAGGCGAGCGGCTACACCTTC
TRBJ1-1 TRBV18 . . CASSPSVNTEAFF TGTGCCAGCTCACCTTCCGTGAACACTGAAGCTTTCTTT
TRBJ1-1 TRBV7-3 . . CASSFTGAGTEAFF TGTGCCAGCAGCTTCACCGGGGCTGGGACTGAAGCTTTCTTT
TRBJ1-6 TRBV4-2 . . CASSQDPNSPLHF TGTGCCAGCAGCCAAGATCCTAATTCACCCCTCCACTTT
TRBJ1-4 TRBV7-9 . . CATSTNEKLFF TGTGCCACTTCAACTAATGAAAAACTGTTTTTT
TRBJ1-5 TRBV12-3/TRBV12-4 . TRBD1 CASSTGQNNQPQHF TGTGCCAGCAGTACGGGACAGAACAATCAGCCCCAGCATTTT
TRBJ2-7 TRBV5-1 . TRBD1 CASSPAGGHEQYF TGCGCCAGCAGCCCGGCAGGGGGCCACGAGCAGTACTTC
TRBJ2-6 TRBV3-1 . TRBD1 CASSRRQGGDYSGANVLTF TGTGCCAGCAGCCGACGACAGGGGGGGGACTACTCTGGGGCCAACGTCCTGACTTTC
TRBJ1-1 TRBV20-1 . TRBD1 CSAPPGQGEAFF TGCAGTGCTCCTCCGGGACAGGGAGAAGCTTTCTTT
TRBJ2-3 TRBV19 once TRBD2 CATTGGNLADTQYF TGTGCCACCACGGGAGGGAACCTCGCAGATACGCAGTATTTT
TRBJ2-5 TRBV12-3/TRBV12-4 . TRBD1 CASSLAGQGTQETQYF TGTGCCAGCAGTTTAGCGGGACAGGGCACCCAAGAGACCCAGTACTTC
TRBJ1-2 TRBV12-5 . . CASGPSWGADGRYTF TGTGCTAGTGGCCCTTCCTGGGGGGCCGACGGACGCTACACCTTC
TRBJ2-3 TRBV29-1 . . CSDDRGDGTDTQYF TGCAGCGACGATAGGGGTGATGGCACAGATACGCAGTATTTT
TRBJ1-2 TRBV19 once . CASKGDGTSRSYTF TGTGCCAGTAAAGGGGACGGGACAAGTAGGAGCTACACCTTC
TRBJ2-5 TRBV5-6 . TRBD2 CASTNRGGLQETQYF TGTGCCAGCACCAATCGGGGGGGCCTTCAAGAGACCCAGTACTTC
TRBJ2-5 TRBV7-9 once TRBD2 CASSSEDLADQETQYF TGTGCCAGCAGCTCTGAGGATCTAGCGGACCAAGAGACCCAGTACTTC
TRBJ2-6 TRBV25-1 . . CASRGGLAGTFSGANVLTF TGTGCCAGCAGGGGGGGTTTGGCGGGAACCTTCTCTGGGGCCAACGTCCTGACTTTC
TRBJ2-7 TRBV5-1 . . CASSPLRVEEQYF TGCGCCAGCAGCCCCCTGCGGGTAGAAGAGCAGTACTTC
TRBJ2-3 TRBV20-1 . . CSASDLGSTDTQYF TGCAGTGCTAGTGACCTAGGAAGCACAGATACGCAGTATTTT
TRBJ1-1 TRBV6-5 . . CASSRGGLNTEAFF TGTGCCAGCAGCCGAGGGGGTTTGAACACTGAAGCTTTCTTT
TRBJ1-1 TRBV20-1 . . CSAGSTVLNTEAFF TGCAGTGCTGGGTCGACAGTACTGAACACTGAAGCTTTCTTT
TRBJ1-2 TRBV20-1 . . CSAPEGVNYGYTF TGCAGTGCTCCGGAGGGAGTTAACTATGGCTACACCTTC
TRBJ2-3 TRBV29-1 . TRBD1 CSVWGDRGPSTDTQYF TGCAGCGTCTGGGGGGACAGGGGGCCGAGCACAGATACGCAGTATTTT
TRBJ2-4 TRBV29-1 once . CSVEGMAKNIQYF TGCAGCGTTGAAGGGATGGCCAAAAACATTCAGTACTTC
TRBJ2-5 TRBV29-1 . TRBD2 CSAGGVRLAGKETQYF TGCAGCGCAGGGGGTGTGAGACTAGCGGGGAAGGAGACCCAGTACTTC
TRBJ2-1 TRBV9 . TRBD1 CASSVTGVSSNEQFF TGTGCCAGCAGCGTGACAGGGGTTTCCAGCAATGAGCAGTTCTTC
TRBJ1-1 TRBV2 . . CASTRDGNTEAFF TGTGCCAGCACCCGGGACGGGAACACTGAAGCTTTCTTT
TRBJ1-3 TRBV20-1 . . CSAREAGNTIYF TGCAGTGCTAGAGAAGCTGGAAACACCATATATTTT
TRBJ2-7 TRBV20-1 . . CSAKKTFSSYEQYF TGCAGTGCGAAGAAGACTTTCAGCTCCTACGAGCAGTACTTC
TRBJ1-6 TRBV10-1 . TRBD1 CASAPGQGNSPLHF TGCGCCAGTGCGCCGGGACAGGGGAATTCACCCCTCCACTTT
TRBJ2-1 TRBV29-1 . TRBD2 CSVGTSGGEYEQFF TGCAGCGTTGGTACTAGCGGGGGGGAGTATGAGCAGTTCTTC
TRBJ2-3 TRBV4-1 . . CASSHPVERVTDTQYF TGCGCCAGCAGCCACCCCGTGGAGCGGGTCACAGATACGCAGTATTTT
TRBJ2-6 TRBV29-1 few . CSVGVSGANVLTF TGCAGCGTTGGGGTCTCTGGGGCCAACGTCCTGACTTTC
TRBJ2-3 TRBV29-1 . . CSALWADTQYF TGCAGCGCACTCTGGGCAGATACGCAGTATTTT
TRBJ2-7 TRBV12-3/TRBV12-4 . TRBD2 CASTMGLAFPHEQYF TGTGCCAGCACCATGGGACTAGCGTTTCCCCACGAGCAGTACTTC
TRBJ1-1 TRBV30 once . CAWSGSLHRTATEAFF TGTGCCTGGAGTGGATCCTTACATCGGACAGCCACTGAAGCTTTCTTT
TRBJ2-5 TRBV9 . . CASASQEGETQYF TGTGCCAGCGCCTCCCAAGAGGGGGAGACCCAGTACTTC